This T cell receptor (beta chain) was identified during a study of blood T cell repertoires in COVID-19. Study details: Specimens from acute and convalescent COVID-19 originated in the United States, Italy and Spain. In each case, the material was cDNA or gDNA derived from T cells, B-cell-depleted T cells, or PBMCs.

Each recovered donor of Cohort 3 presented with two negative PCRs, clearance, or symptom resolution. The sample holds a few counts of this clone. Methods used by the authors: Reference gene primer amplification yielded estimated nucleated cell counts. Only in-frame clones appear in the TCRdb table, and some are missing; sequencing was by immunoSEQ multiplex PCR. V and J calls plus clone size are reproduced from that table; the DNA served to infer D and trimming. The table has 150,000 to 200,000 clones, about 84% seen once; the top ten hold approximately 5.4%. The CDR3 spans 17 residues. The germline V gene has CDR1 SGHAT and CDR2 FQNNGV. V lost 3 bases and J 1 base, leaving 16 bases between the germline ends.

The specimen sequenced was PBMCs or T cells enriched from blood (not recorded which). V and J are TRBV11-2 and TRBJ2-1, with TRBD2 as a possible D gene (6 bases). The source is a man aged 35 to 55 who had recovered from COVID-19. The CDR3 protein is CASSLGPGLQSYNEQFF. CDR3 DNA: TGTGCCAGCAGCTTGGGTCCGGGACTGCAATCCTACAATGAGCAGTTCTTC.